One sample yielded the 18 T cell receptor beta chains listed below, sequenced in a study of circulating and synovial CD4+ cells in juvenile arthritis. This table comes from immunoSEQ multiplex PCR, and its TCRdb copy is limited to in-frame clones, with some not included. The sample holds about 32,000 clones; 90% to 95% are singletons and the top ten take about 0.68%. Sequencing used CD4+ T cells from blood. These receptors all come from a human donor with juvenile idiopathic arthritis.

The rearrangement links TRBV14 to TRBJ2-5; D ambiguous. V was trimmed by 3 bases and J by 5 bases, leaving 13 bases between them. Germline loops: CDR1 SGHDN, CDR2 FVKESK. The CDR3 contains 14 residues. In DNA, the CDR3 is TGTGCCAGCAGCCATCCTAAATGGGCGGAGACCCAGTACTTC. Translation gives CASSHPKWAETQYF.

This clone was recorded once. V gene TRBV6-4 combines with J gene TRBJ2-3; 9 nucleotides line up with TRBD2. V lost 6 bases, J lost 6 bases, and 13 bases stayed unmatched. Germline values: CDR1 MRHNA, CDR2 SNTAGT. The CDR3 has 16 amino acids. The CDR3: CASSLGGSGRTDTQYF. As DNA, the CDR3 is TGTGCCAGCAGCCTGGGGGGTAGCGGGAGAACGGATACGCAGTATTTT.

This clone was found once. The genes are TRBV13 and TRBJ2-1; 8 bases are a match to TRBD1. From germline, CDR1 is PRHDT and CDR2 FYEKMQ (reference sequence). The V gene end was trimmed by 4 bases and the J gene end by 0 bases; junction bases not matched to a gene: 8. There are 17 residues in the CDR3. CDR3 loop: CASSSDRGLSSYNEQFF. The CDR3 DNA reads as TGTGCCAGCAGCTCAGACAGGGGTCTAAGCTCCTACAATGAGCAGTTCTTC. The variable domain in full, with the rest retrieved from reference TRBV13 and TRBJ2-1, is AAGVIQSPRHLIKEKRETATLKCYPIPRHDTVYWYQQGPGQDPQFLISFYEKMQSDKGSIPDRFSAQQFSDYHSELNMSSLELGDSALYFCASSSDRGLSSYNEQFFGPGTRLTVL.

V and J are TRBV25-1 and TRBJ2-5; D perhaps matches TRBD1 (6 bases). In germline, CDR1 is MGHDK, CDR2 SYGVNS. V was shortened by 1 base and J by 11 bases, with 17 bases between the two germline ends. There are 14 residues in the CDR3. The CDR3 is CASSESAGVGEQYF. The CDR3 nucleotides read TGTGCCAGCAGTGAATCCGCAGGGGTAGGGGAGCAGTACTTC.

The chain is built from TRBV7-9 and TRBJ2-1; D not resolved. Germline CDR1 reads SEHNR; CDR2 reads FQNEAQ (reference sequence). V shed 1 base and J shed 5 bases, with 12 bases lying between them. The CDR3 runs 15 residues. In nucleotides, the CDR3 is TGTGCCAGCAGCTTAGGCGGTCACCCCAACAATGAGCAGTTCTTC. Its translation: CASSLGGHPNNEQFF.

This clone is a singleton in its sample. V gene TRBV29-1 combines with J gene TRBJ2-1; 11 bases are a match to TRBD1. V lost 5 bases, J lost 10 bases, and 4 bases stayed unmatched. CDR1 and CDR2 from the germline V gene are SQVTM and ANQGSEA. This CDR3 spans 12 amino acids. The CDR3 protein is CSVQGDRGEQFF. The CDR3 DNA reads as TGCAGCGTTCAGGGGGACAGGGGGGAGCAGTTCTTC.

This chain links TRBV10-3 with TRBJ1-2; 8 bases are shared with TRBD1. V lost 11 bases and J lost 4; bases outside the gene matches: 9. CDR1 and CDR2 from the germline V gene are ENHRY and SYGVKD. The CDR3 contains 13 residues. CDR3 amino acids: CAVTGGEGYGYTF. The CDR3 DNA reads TGTGCCGTAACAGGGGGAGAAGGCTATGGCTACACCTTC.

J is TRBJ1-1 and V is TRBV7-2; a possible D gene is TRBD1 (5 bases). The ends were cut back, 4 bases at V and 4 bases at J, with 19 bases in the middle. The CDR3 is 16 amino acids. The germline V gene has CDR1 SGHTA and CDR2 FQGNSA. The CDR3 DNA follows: TGTGCCAGCAGCTCGACGGGACTGATCGGGTCCACTGAAGCTTTCTTT. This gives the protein CASSSTGLIGSTEAFF. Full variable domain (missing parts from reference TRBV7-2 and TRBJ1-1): GAGVSQSPSNKVTEKGKDVELRCDPISGHTALYWYRQSLGQGLEFLIYFQGNSAPDKSGLPSDRFSAERTGGSVSTLTIQRTQQEDSAVYLCASSSTGLIGSTEAFFGQGTRLTVV.

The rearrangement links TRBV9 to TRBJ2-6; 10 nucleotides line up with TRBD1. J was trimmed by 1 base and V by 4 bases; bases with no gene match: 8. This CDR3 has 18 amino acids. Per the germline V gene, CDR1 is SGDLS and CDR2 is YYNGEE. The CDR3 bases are TGTGCCAGCAGCATCCAGACAGGGGGCCTTTCTGGGGCCAACGTCCTGACTTTC. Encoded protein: CASSIQTGGLSGANVLTF.

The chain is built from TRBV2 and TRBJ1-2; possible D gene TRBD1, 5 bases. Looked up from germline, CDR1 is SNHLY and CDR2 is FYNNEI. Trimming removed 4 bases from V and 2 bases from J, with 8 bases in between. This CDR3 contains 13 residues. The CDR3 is CASSVQENYGYTF. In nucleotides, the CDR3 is TGTGCCAGCAGTGTACAGGAAAACTATGGCTACACCTTC.

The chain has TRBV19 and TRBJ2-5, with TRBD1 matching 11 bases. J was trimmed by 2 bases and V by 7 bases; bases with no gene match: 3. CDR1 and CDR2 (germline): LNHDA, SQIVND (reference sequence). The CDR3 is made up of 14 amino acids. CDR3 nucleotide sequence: TGTGCCAGTAAATGGGACAGGGGGCAAGAGACCCAGTACTTC. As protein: CASKWDRGQETQYF.

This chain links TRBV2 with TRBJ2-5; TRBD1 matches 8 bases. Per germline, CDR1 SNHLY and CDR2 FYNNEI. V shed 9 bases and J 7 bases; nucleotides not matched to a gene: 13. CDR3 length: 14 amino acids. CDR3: CASLPGQATVTQYF. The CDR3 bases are TGTGCCAGTCTGCCGGGACAGGCGACCGTGACCCAGTACTTC.

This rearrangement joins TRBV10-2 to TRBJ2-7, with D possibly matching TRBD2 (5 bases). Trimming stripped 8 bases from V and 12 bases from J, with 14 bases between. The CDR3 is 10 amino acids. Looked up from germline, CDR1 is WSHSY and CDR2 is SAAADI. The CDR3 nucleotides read TGCGCCAGCTCGACTACCCTGGCGTACTTC. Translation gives CASSTTLAYF.

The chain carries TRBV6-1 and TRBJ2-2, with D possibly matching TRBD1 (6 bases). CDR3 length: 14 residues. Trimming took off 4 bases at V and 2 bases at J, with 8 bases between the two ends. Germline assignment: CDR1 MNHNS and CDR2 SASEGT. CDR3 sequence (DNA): TGTGCCAGCAGTGGGGGGACAAACACCGGGGAGCTGTTTTTT. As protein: CASSGGTNTGELFF.

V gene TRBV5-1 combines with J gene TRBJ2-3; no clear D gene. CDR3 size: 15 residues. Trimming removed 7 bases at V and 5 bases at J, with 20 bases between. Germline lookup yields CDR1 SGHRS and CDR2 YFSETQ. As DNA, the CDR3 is TGCGCCAGCCGCCGCGTAATCGGTTCCGAAGATACGCAGTATTTT. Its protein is CASRRVIGSEDTQYF.

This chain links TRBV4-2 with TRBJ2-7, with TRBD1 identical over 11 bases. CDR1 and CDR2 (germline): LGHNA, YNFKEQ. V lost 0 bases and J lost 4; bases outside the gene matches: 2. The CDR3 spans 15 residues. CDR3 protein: CASSQDGTGGYEQYF. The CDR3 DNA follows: TGTGCCAGCAGCCAAGACGGGACAGGGGGGTACGAGCAGTACTTC.

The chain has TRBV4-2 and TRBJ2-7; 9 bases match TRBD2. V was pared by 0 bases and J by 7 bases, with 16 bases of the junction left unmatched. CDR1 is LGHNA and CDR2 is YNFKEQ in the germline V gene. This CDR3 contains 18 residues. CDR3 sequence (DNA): TGTGCCAGCAGCCAAGATCCCGCTAGCGGGATATCCTTAGGAGAGCAGTACTTC. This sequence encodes CASSQDPASGISLGEQYF.

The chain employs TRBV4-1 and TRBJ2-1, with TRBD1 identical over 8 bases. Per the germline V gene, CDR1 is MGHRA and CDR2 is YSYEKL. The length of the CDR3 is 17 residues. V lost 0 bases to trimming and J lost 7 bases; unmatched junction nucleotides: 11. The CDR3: CASSQDLKDRDFNEQFF. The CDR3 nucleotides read TGCGCCAGCAGCCAAGATCTGAAGGACAGGGATTTTAATGAGCAGTTCTTC.